This TCR beta chain derives from a study of cytomegalovirus exposure and HLA in healthy donors. General study findings and limits: It is likely that the observed cluster of highly shared sequence variants was a sequencing artifact. Other equally common chains were less clonally expanded than HLA-associated TCR beta chains, a later analysis showed. About 87% or about 30% of the time was how often most TCR beta V segments were productive, according to an earlier analysis.

Donors likely had unrecorded immune exposures despite being nominally healthy when sampled. Researchers ran the PCR with 60 Vbeta and 13 Jbeta primers. The data were produced by immunoSEQ multiplex PCR, yet TCRdb's version contains in-frame clones alone and is incomplete. The table shows approximately 150,000 clones, with over 60% occurring only once. A note on this clone: Its specificity is not known.

The V gene lost 1 base and the J gene lost 2 bases, with 9 bases spanning the gap. In germline, CDR1 is SEHNR, CDR2 FQNEAQ (reference sequence). This CDR3 is 14 amino acids long. This sequence joins TRBV7-9 and TRBJ2-7; no definite D call. The source material was PBMCs. The sequence was collected from a young woman in good health and CMV-seronegative. The CDR3 DNA is TGTGCCAGCAGCTTAGGGCAGACTCCCTACGAGCAGTACTTC. This encodes CASSLGQTPYEQYF.